The 9 T cell receptor beta chains listed next were all sequenced from one sample in a study of long-term antiretroviral therapy in people with HIV (dated by TCRdb to between 2022 and 2023). The immunoSEQ hsTCRB v3.0 assay was used at survey level resolution to sequence the TRB variable region. TCRdb took over this immuneACCESS table, retaining in-frame rearrangements with V and J assigned. Such tables are incomplete; in checked studies, under half of the missing clones stem from an unresolved V gene, and the remainder is unexplained. For this sample the table gives about 27,000 clones, of which approximately 85% were detected only once. 12% to 15% of the sample is held by the ten biggest clonotypes. The sample here was unsorted PBMCs, taken 2.9 years after starting antiretroviral therapy. The receptors shown here come from a man aged 50 to 59 with HIV.

The chain uses TRBV7-9 and TRBJ2-4; no clear D. Trimming removed 3 bases from V and 7 bases from J, with 10 bases in between. Germline V lookup: CDR1 SEHNR, CDR2 FQNEAQ (reference sequence). The CDR3 consists of 13 residues. CDR3 sequence reads: CASSFPPGNIQYF. As DNA, the CDR3 is TGTGCCAGCAGCTTTCCTCCCGGTAACATTCAGTACTTC. The full variable domain, its missing parts supplied by reference TRBV7-9 and TRBJ2-4, is DTGVSQNPRHKITKRGQNVTFRCDPISEHNRLYWYRQTLGQGPEFLTYFQNEAQLEKSRLLSDRFSAERPKGSFSTLEIQRTEQGDSAMYLCASSFPPGNIQYFGAGTRLSVL.

This clone was seen once. The J gene is TRBJ2-7, the V gene TRBV21-1. TRBV21-1 is given as a pseudogene. The CDR3 is 17 residues long. In DNA form, the CDR3 reads TGTGCCAGCCGACCCCCTTATAAGGTTCCGAGCTCCTACGAGCAGTACTTC. Protein: CASRPPYKVPSSYEQYF.

A few counts support this clone. The CDR3, as DNA: TGTGCCAGCAGTCGTCAACAGGGGAGGTACTATGGCTACACCTTC. Residues: CASSRQQGRYYGYTF. This chain uses TRBV27 with TRBJ1-2, with 7 positions matching TRBD1. V lost 5 bases and J lost 3; bases outside the gene matches: 9. CDR3 length equals 15 residues. Germline assignment: CDR1 MNHEY and CDR2 SMNVEV (reference sequence).

V is TRBV15 and J is TRBJ2-3; 9 bases are a match to TRBD2. J gave up 6 bases and V 4 bases, and 5 bases lay outside the gene matches. The CDR3 covers 14 residues. In germline, CDR1 is LNHNV, CDR2 YYDKDF (reference sequence). The CDR3 bases are TGTGCCACCAGCACGGGACTAGCTCCGGATACGCAGTATTTT. Its protein product is CATSTGLAPDTQYF. Combining the CDR3 with reference TRBV15 and TRBJ2-3 gives the whole variable domain DAMVIQNPRYQVTQFGKPVTLSCSQTLNHNVMYWYQQKSSQAPKLLFHYYDKDFNNEADTPDNFQSRRPNTSFCFLDIRSPGLGDTAMYLCATSTGLAPDTQYFGPGTRLTVL.

This clone was seen a single time. The rearrangement links TRBV7-8 to TRBJ2-7, with 15 bases fitting TRBD2. The germline V gene has CDR1 SGHVS and CDR2 FQNEAQ. The CDR3 covers 15 residues. The trim removed 4 bases at V and 4 bases at J, leaving 2 bases unmatched. The CDR3 loop is CASSYGTSGGYEQYF. CDR3 bases: TGTGCCAGCAGCTACGGGACTAGCGGGGGGTACGAGCAGTACTTC.

This clone was observed once. This chain joins TRBV2 and TRBJ2-3, with 8 bases fitting TRBD1. Germline V CDR1 and CDR2: SNHLY, FYNNEI. With V trimmed by 4 bases and J by 6 bases, 6 bases remained unmatched. The CDR3 has 14 residues. The CDR3 loop is CASSVDRGDDTQYF. The CDR3 region has the DNA TGTGCCAGCAGTGTAGACAGGGGCGATGATACGCAGTATTTT.

The chain employs TRBV19 and TRBJ2-3; 12 bases line up with TRBD2. J was trimmed by 2 bases and V by 4 bases; bases with no gene match: 4. Per the germline V gene, CDR1 is LNHDA and CDR2 is SQIVND (reference sequence). CDR3 size: 16 residues. This CDR3 is CASSTGLAGYTDTQYF. Here the CDR3 DNA reads TGTGCCAGTAGTACTGGACTAGCGGGGTACACAGATACGCAGTATTTT. The entire variable domain, with the rest obtained from reference TRBV19 and TRBJ2-3, is as follows: DGGITQSPKYLFRKEGQNVTLSCEQNLNHDAMYWYRQDPGQGLRLIYYSQIVNDFQKGDIAEGYSVSREKKESFPLTVTSAQKNPTAFYLCASSTGLAGYTDTQYFGPGTRLTVL.

The chain has TRBV7-2 and TRBJ1-1; D gene ambiguous. The CDR3 length is 15 residues. From germline, CDR1 is SGHTA and CDR2 FQGNSA. V was cut by 1 base and J by 1 base, with 10 bases left in between. The CDR3 DNA sequence: TGTGCCAGCAGCTTAGGGCAGCTAAAGAACACTGAAGCTTTCTTT. Its translation is CASSLGQLKNTEAFF.

V is TRBV6-6 and J is TRBJ1-2, with D maybe TRBD1 (6 bases). Germline V CDR1 and CDR2: MNHNY, SVGAGI (reference sequence). The CDR3 has 15 residues. V lost 5 bases and J lost 1, with 14 bases in between. The CDR3 region is CASSKRGKINYGYTF. The CDR3 bases are TGTGCCAGCAGTAAGAGGGGGAAAATTAACTATGGCTACACCTTC.